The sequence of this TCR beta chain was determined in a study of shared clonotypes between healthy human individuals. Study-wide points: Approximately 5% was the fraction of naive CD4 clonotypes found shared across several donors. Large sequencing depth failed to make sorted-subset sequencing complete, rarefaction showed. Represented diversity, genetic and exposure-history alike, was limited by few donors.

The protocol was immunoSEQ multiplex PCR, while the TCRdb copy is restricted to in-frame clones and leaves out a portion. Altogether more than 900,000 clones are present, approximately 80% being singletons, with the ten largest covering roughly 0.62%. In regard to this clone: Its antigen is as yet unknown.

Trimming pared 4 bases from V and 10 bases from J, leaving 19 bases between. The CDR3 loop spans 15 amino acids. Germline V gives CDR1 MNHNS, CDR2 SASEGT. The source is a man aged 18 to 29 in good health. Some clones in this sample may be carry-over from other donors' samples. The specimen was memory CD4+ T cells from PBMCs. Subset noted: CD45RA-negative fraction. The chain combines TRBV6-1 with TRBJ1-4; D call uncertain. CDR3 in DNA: TGTGCCAGCAGTGTAGGATTTGGTACATCTGTAAAACTGTTTTTT. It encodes CASSVGFGTSVKLFF.